These 21 T cell receptor beta chains came from one sample sequenced in a study of CD8 T cells in Susac syndrome. A quantity of roughly 0.5 to 1 ug RNA underwent reverse transcription using random hexamers. TCRdb itself ran the immunoSEQ multiplex PCR reads through MiXCR, one entry per CDR3 protein. The sample lists about 430,000 distinct CDR3 sequences; 85% to 90% were seen once. The sample consisted of CD8+ T cells from PBMCs. Source of these receptors: a human donor with multiple sclerosis.

The CDR3 DNA is TGTGCCAGCAAGGAAGGTGAGCAGATGAATGAGCAGTTCTTC. Translation gives CASKEGEQMNEQFF. The chain uses TRBV5-4 and TRBJ2-1; no definite D call. Germline V gene sequence: CDR1 SGHNT, CDR2 YYREEE (reference sequence). The germline V and J ends were trimmed by 6 bases and 7 bases, with 17 bases remaining between them. The CDR3 runs 14 residues.

This CDR3 is CASSTPSRDNEQFF. The CDR3, as DNA: TGTGCCAGCAGTACCCCGTCCAGGGACAATGAGCAGTTCTTC. The rearrangement links TRBV6-5 to TRBJ2-1, with D tentatively TRBD1 (5 bases). In germline, CDR1 is MNHEY, CDR2 SVGAGI. Trimming removed 5 bases from V and 5 bases from J, with 13 bases in between. The CDR3 is made up of 14 amino acids.

V usage is TRBV7-9 and J usage is TRBJ2-7, with 9 bases that match TRBD2. Losses at the gene ends were 1 base for V and 3 bases for J; bases not matched to a gene: 4. From germline, CDR1 is SEHNR and CDR2 FQNEAQ (reference sequence). This CDR3 spans 15 amino acids. CDR3 in DNA: TGTGCCAGCAGCTTAGGTCCTAGCGGGAACTACGAGCAGTACTTC. Translating gives CASSLGPSGNYEQYF. The complete variable domain, with remaining parts taken from reference TRBV7-9 and TRBJ2-7, reads DTGVSQNPRHKITKRGQNVTFRCDPISEHNRLYWYRQTLGQGPEFLTYFQNEAQLEKSRLLSDRFSAERPKGSFSTLEIQRTEQGDSAMYLCASSLGPSGNYEQYFGPGTRLTVT.

This clonotype was recorded a few times. The rearrangement uses TRBV27 and TRBJ1-1; TRBD1 might be the D (5 bases). CDR1 and CDR2 (germline): MNHEY, SMNVEV (reference sequence). This CDR3 is built from 14 residues. V gave up 2 bases and J gave up 4 bases, with 11 bases separating them. This CDR3 is CASSLTGTGTEAFF. The CDR3 DNA sequence: TGTGCCAGCAGTTTAACGGGAACAGGCACTGAAGCTTTCTTT.

This sequence joins TRBV4-1 and TRBJ1-2; D is uncertain. Germline V gene sequence: CDR1 MGHRA, CDR2 YSYEKL. V dropped 0 bases and J dropped 2 bases, with 10 bases sitting between them. CDR3 length: 15 residues. CDR3 nucleotide sequence: TGCGCCAGCAGCCAAGATCCGGTCGGCAACTATGGCTACACCTTC. This codes for CASSQDPVGNYGYTF.

This rearrangement joins TRBV20-1 to TRBJ1-2; D not resolved. The V gene lost 0 bases and the J gene lost 5 bases, with 10 bases spanning the gap. Looked up from germline, CDR1 is DFQATT and CDR2 is SNEGSKA (reference sequence). The CDR3 length is 13 residues. CDR3 in DNA: TGCAGTGCTAGAGATTTTACCCCTTATGGCTACACCTTC. Protein sequence: CSARDFTPYGYTF.

This clonotype appeared a single time. The chain links TRBV4-1 to TRBJ1-6; the D gene is possibly TRBD1 (5 bases). Germline lookup yields CDR1 MGHRA and CDR2 YSYEKL. The CDR3 is made up of 15 amino acids. V lost 0 bases and J 8 bases, leaving 11 bases between the germline ends. The CDR3 loop reads CASSQEPGSDSPLHF. For the CDR3, the DNA is TGCGCCAGCAGCCAAGAGCCAGGGTCGGATTCACCCCTCCACTTT.

V and J are TRBV10-2 and TRBJ1-2, with TRBD1 matching over 10 bases. The CDR3 is 15 amino acids. From germline, CDR1 is WSHSY and CDR2 SAAADI. V lost 6 bases, J lost 5 bases, and 9 bases stayed unmatched. CDR3 amino acids: CASRPGTGAGYGYTF. CDR3 in DNA: TGCGCCAGCAGGCCAGGGACAGGGGCAGGGTATGGCTACACCTTC.

This chain uses TRBV11-2 with TRBJ2-7; D possibly uses TRBD1 or TRBD2 (5 bases each). Trimming took 5 bases from V and 6 from J, leaving 14 bases between them. The CDR3 consists of 13 residues. Germline loops: CDR1 SGHAT, CDR2 FQNNGV. CDR3: CASSPGPAAEQYF. The CDR3 DNA sequence: TGTGCCAGCAGCCCGGGACCCGCCGCCGAGCAGTACTTC.

V usage is TRBV29-1 and J usage is TRBJ2-7; D possibly uses TRBD1 or TRBD2 (5 bases each). Germline V CDR1 and CDR2: SQVTM, ANQGSEA. V was pared by 8 bases and J by 3 bases, with 17 bases between. CDR3 length: 13 residues. The CDR3 DNA reads as TGCAGCTACCGGGGCGTTTACTACTACGAGCAGTACTTC. It is translated as CSYRGVYYYEQYF.

The V call is TRBV4-1, the J call TRBJ1-5, with a tentative D call TRBD1 (6 bases). The CDR3 is made up of 16 amino acids. Trimming pared 3 bases from V and 4 bases from J, leaving 16 bases between. Germline CDR1 is MGHRA and CDR2 is YSYEKL. The DNA for the CDR3 is TGCGCCAGCAGCCAGAGTGGACAGTATAGAAATCAGCCCCAGCATTTT. Its protein product is CASSQSGQYRNQPQHF.

The rearrangement uses TRBV30 and TRBJ2-4; 10 bases line up with TRBD2. V dropped 3 bases and J dropped 0; count of bases not matched to a gene: 8. There are 17 residues in the CDR3. Germline CDR1 and CDR2: GTSNPN and SVGIG (reference sequence). The CDR3 DNA reads TGTGCCTGGAGCGGACTAGCGGAAGATGTAGCCAAAAACATTCAGTACTTC. It is translated as CAWSGLAEDVAKNIQYF.

This clonotype has a handful of counts. The V gene is TRBV7-9, the J gene TRBJ1-1; no reliable D call. Trimming removed 2 bases from V and 3 bases from J, with 13 bases in between. Germline-derived CDR1 and CDR2 are SEHNR and FQNEAQ (reference sequence). The length of the CDR3 is 15 residues. The CDR3 region has the DNA TGTGCCAGCAGCTTAACCGGCAGCCCCCACACTGAAGCTTTCTTT. It translates to CASSLTGSPHTEAFF.

The V call is TRBV30, the J call TRBJ1-2; 7 nucleotides agree with TRBD1. V was clipped by 0 bases and J by 6 bases; unmatched bases: 4. Per germline, CDR1 GTSNPN and CDR2 SVGIG (reference sequence). CDR3 length: 13 amino acids. The CDR3 DNA follows: TGTGCCTGGAGTGTAGGAGGGGGCCATGGCTACACCTTC. This codes for CAWSVGGGHGYTF.

This rearrangement joins TRBV28 to TRBJ2-1; a weak D match, TRBD2 (6 bases). The CDR3 has 16 residues. CDR1 is MDHEN and CDR2 is SYDVKM in the germline V gene. The V and J ends lost 6 bases and 4 bases respectively, with 19 bases between them. The DNA of the CDR3 is TGTGCCAGCAGCCCAAAGTCCGGGACTCGGTACAATGAGCAGTTCTTC. This gives the protein CASSPKSGTRYNEQFF.

J is TRBJ2-3 and V is TRBV14; D is tentatively TRBD1 or TRBD2 (5 bases each). The germline V and J ends were trimmed by 5 bases and 2 bases, with 17 bases remaining between them. CDR1 is SGHDN and CDR2 is FVKESK in the germline V gene. The CDR3 extends over 16 amino acids. CDR3 residues: CASSAFGEGTTDTQYF. The CDR3 DNA is TGTGCCAGCAGCGCTTTCGGAGAGGGGACCACAGATACGCAGTATTTT.

The chain combines TRBV29-1 with TRBJ2-5, with 11 bases fitting TRBD2. Per the germline V gene, CDR1 is SQVTM and CDR2 is ANQGSEA. J gave up 4 bases and V 3 bases, and 10 bases lay outside the gene matches. The CDR3 has 16 amino acids. The CDR3 region has the DNA TGCAGCGTTGAGGGACTAGCGGATAGTCGGGTAGAGACCCAGTACTTC. Protein product: CSVEGLADSRVETQYF.

With respect to this clonotype: One junction end disagrees with the germline gene, perhaps due to a read error. The chain is built from TRBV7-7 and TRBJ2-1, with D tentatively TRBD1 (6 bases). Germline CDR1 reads SSHAT; CDR2 reads FNYEAQ (reference sequence). The length of the CDR3 is 15 residues. CDR3 sequence: CASSMDRSSYNEQFF. The CDR3 coding sequence is TGTGCTAGCAGCATGGACAGAAGCTCCTACAATGAGCAGTTCTTC.

The genes are TRBV4-1 and TRBJ1-5; 7 bases map to TRBD1. This CDR3 has 15 amino acids. Germline loops: CDR1 MGHRA, CDR2 YSYEKL. Trimming took 0 bases from V and 5 from J; bases not matched to a gene: 4. CDR3 residues: CASSQEQGVHQPQHF. The CDR3 DNA reads as TGCGCCAGCAGCCAAGAGCAGGGGGTCCATCAGCCCCAGCATTTT.

The chain combines TRBV30 with TRBJ2-1; 10 bases are a match to TRBD2. This CDR3 is 13 amino acids long. Germline V gene data show CDR1 as GTSNPN and CDR2 as SVGIG (reference sequence). V trimming: 5 bases; J trimming: 3 bases; junction bases outside the gene matches: 1. Here the CDR3 reads CAWGLADYNEQFF. CDR3 nucleotides: TGTGCCTGGGGACTAGCGGACTACAATGAGCAGTTCTTC.

This chain uses TRBV11-2 with TRBJ2-2; 9 positions agree with TRBD2. This CDR3 spans 16 amino acids. V shed 4 bases, J shed 1 base, and the junction held 4 bases outside the gene matches. The V gene's germline CDR1 is SGHAT and CDR2 FQNNGV. CDR3 protein: CASSSPSGMNTGELFF. CDR3 nucleotide sequence: TGTGCCAGCAGCTCTCCTAGCGGGATGAACACCGGGGAGCTGTTTTTT.